The 24 T cell receptor beta chains listed next were all sequenced from one sample in a study of response to subunit inactivated influenza vaccine. TCRdb reanalysed the RT-PCR reads using MiXCR and keeps one entry per CDR3 protein. Of roughly 500,000 distinct CDR3 sequences listed, approximately 17% are singletons. This specimen was CD4+ T cells sorted from PBMCs, taken 23 months after vaccination. These receptors all stem from a man in his fifties or sixties who received an inactivated influenza vaccine.

The chain is built from TRBV18 and TRBJ2-7; the D is unclear. Germline V gives CDR1 KGHSH, CDR2 LQKENI. Deletions cut 0 bases from V and 0 bases from J, with 3 bases between. CDR3 length equals 13 residues. The CDR3 region is CASSPPHSYEQYF. Written as DNA, the CDR3 is TGTGCCAGCTCACCACCCCACTCCTACGAGCAGTACTTC.

The chain employs TRBV6-2 or TRBV6-3 and TRBJ2-2, with 7 bases that match TRBD2. CDR3 length: 15 amino acids. Trimming cost V 7 bases and J 1 base; bases outside gene matches: 6. The germline V gene encodes CDR1 MNHEY and CDR2 SVGEGT. The CDR3 loop reads CASNPLAKNTGELFF. The DNA of the CDR3 is TGTGCCAGCAACCCACTAGCGAAGAACACCGGGGAGCTGTTTTTT.

In this sample, this clonotype turned up a few times. The chain joins TRBV6-5 to TRBJ2-3, with 8 bases identical to TRBD2. Germline values: CDR1 MNHEY, CDR2 SVGAGI. The CDR3 is 18 amino acids. V dropped 2 bases and J dropped 0; count of bases not matched to a gene: 10. In DNA form, the CDR3 reads TGTGCCAGCAGTTACCCGACGTGGAGCGGGGGAAGCACAGATACGCAGTATTTT. Translating gives CASSYPTWSGGSTDTQYF.

This chain joins TRBV7-8 and TRBJ1-4, with 8 bases matching TRBD1. The CDR3 extends over 15 amino acids. Germline V gene data show CDR1 as SGHVS and CDR2 as FQNEAQ. The J segment lost 7 bases and the V segment lost 5 bases, leaving 9 bases of the junction unmatched. The CDR3 spells CASSTDRGKGEKLFF. In DNA form, the CDR3 reads TGTGCCAGCAGCACTGACAGGGGTAAAGGTGAAAAACTGTTTTTT.

The chain joins TRBV5-1 to TRBJ2-3, with 8 bases fitting TRBD2. The CDR3 has 13 residues. Germline V gene lookup returns CDR1 SGHRS and CDR2 YFSETQ. J lost 5 bases, V lost 7 bases, and 6 bases had no gene match. CDR3 amino acids: CASSGGGVDTQYF. Written as DNA, the CDR3 is TGCGCCAGCTCCGGGGGGGGCGTAGATACGCAGTATTTT.

A few counts support this clonotype. The J gene is TRBJ2-1, the V gene TRBV6-2 or TRBV6-3, with 9 bases matching TRBD1. The germline V gene encodes CDR1 MNHEY and CDR2 SVGEGT. The CDR3 loop spans 12 amino acids. Trimming took 8 bases from V and 8 from J; bases not matched to a gene: 4. The CDR3 nucleotides are TGTGCCAGCGGGACAGGGTTCGATGAGCAGTTCTTC. It codes for CASGTGFDEQFF.

This clonotype occurred many times. CDR3 in amino acids: CASSFNEKLFF. In DNA, the CDR3 is TGTGCCAGCAGTTTTAATGAAAAACTGTTTTTT. The V gene is TRBV6-6, the J gene TRBJ1-4; D unresolved. The CDR3 runs 11 residues. Germline CDR1 and CDR2: MNHNY and SVGAGI (reference sequence). Trimming cost V 4 bases and J 4 bases, with 1 base left between them.

The chain couples TRBV4-1 to TRBJ1-4, with TRBD1 identical over 7 bases. CDR1 and CDR2 (germline): MGHRA, YSYEKL. V dropped 5 bases and J dropped 3; count of bases not matched to a gene: 9. The CDR3 is 16 amino acids. CDR3 bases: TGCGCCAGCAGCGCAGGGGGGAGGGGAGCTAATGAAAAACTGTTTTTT. This translates into CASSAGGRGANEKLFF.

This clonotype was seen at least ten times. The chain joins TRBV29-1 to TRBJ1-1, with 9 positions matching TRBD1. Per germline, CDR1 SQVTM and CDR2 ANQGSEA. The CDR3 is 13 residues long. V lost 7 bases and J lost 6; bases outside the gene matches: 9. CDR3 coding DNA: TGCAGCGGCGCGGGACAGGGTGGTGCTGAAGCTTTCTTT. Translating gives CSGAGQGGAEAFF. The whole variable domain, remainder taken from reference TRBV29-1 and TRBJ1-1, is SAVISQKPSRDICQRGTSLTIQCQVDSQVTMMFWYRQQPGQSLTLIATANQGSEATYESGFVIDKFPISRPNLTFSTLTVSNMSPEDSSIYLCSGAGQGGAEAFFGQGTRLTVV.

In the case of this clonotype: This CDR3 fails to terminate in the conserved phenylalanine or tryptophan, so it likely reflects a read error. Because the CDR3's place on the DNA is in doubt, the DNA is left out and the CDR3 is given as listed by TCRdb. V is TRBV5-5 and J is TRBJ2-5; TRBD1 is the table's D call, not checked against the DNA. Looked up from germline, CDR1 is SGHKS and CDR2 is YYEKEE (reference sequence). Including both end residues, the CDR3 is 15 amino acids long. The CDR3 here is CASSLAPDGLMGPRV.

This clonotype was found many times. CDR3 in DNA: TGTGCCAGCAGCCAAAGGACAGGGGGCAATCAGCCCCAGCATTTT. Its protein product is CASSQRTGGNQPQHF. The gene calls are TRBV4-2 and TRBJ1-5, with 9 bases matching TRBD1. After removal of 2 bases from V and 2 bases from J, the junction contained 1 base not matched to a gene. The germline V gene has CDR1 LGHNA and CDR2 YNFKEQ. CDR3 length: 15 residues.

In DNA form, the CDR3 reads TGCGCCAGCAGCCAAGATTTAAGCAGGGGCAAAGCTTTCTTT. The encoded protein is CASSQDLSRGKAFF. The V gene is TRBV4-3, the J gene TRBJ1-1; maybe TRBD1 (6 bases). Trimming shortened V by 0 bases and J by 9 bases, and 14 bases separated the two germline ends. The CDR3 is 14 amino acids. Per the germline V gene, CDR1 is LGHNA and CDR2 is YSLEER.

As regards this clonotype: It may be a read error: a sequence one base away is much more abundant. V and J are TRBV5-1 and TRBJ2-7; D is possibly TRBD1 or TRBD2 (5 bases each). The CDR3 is 16 amino acids. V was pared by 1 base and J by 7 bases, with 21 bases between. Germline V gene sequence: CDR1 SGHRS, CDR2 YFSETQ. The CDR3 loop reads CASSLYPGRGIGEQYF. CDR3 bases: TGCGCCAGCAGCTTGTATCCGGGACGGGGTATAGGTGAGCAGTACTTC.

This chain uses TRBV9 with TRBJ1-2; D remains ambiguous. This CDR3 is 13 amino acids long. The germline CDR1 and CDR2 sequences are SGDLS and YYNGEE. V was clipped by 3 bases and J by 9 bases, with 15 bases between them. CDR3 coding DNA: TGTGCCAGCAGCGAACCGCCTGGACGAAGCTACACCTTC. Translating it yields CASSEPPGRSYTF.

The chain is built from TRBV29-1 and TRBJ2-1; 7 nucleotides line up with TRBD2. Per the germline V gene, CDR1 is SQVTM and CDR2 is ANQGSEA. Germline trimming cut 5 bases from V and 6 bases from J; bases unmatched to any gene: 7. The CDR3 is 13 amino acids. In DNA form, the CDR3 reads TGCAGCGTTTCGAGCGGGACTGGCAATGAGCAGTTCTTC. It codes for CSVSSGTGNEQFF.

This clonotype has at least ten counts. This chain joins TRBV12-3 or TRBV12-4 and TRBJ2-7; D perhaps matches TRBD2 (5 bases). The CDR3 loop spans 15 amino acids. V was cut by 6 bases and J by 0 bases, with 15 bases left in between. CDR3 in amino acids: CASRETTGSSYEQYF. The CDR3 region has the DNA TGTGCCAGCAGGGAAACGACGGGGAGCTCCTACGAGCAGTACTTC.

The sample holds a few counts of this clonotype. V and J are TRBV5-1 and TRBJ2-2; D could derive from TRBD1 or TRBD2 (5 bases each). V shed 5 bases and J shed 4 bases, with 9 bases lying between them. Per germline, CDR1 SGHRS and CDR2 YFSETQ. CDR3 length: 13 residues. The CDR3, as DNA: TGCGCCAGCAGGGCAGGGACCACCGGGGAGCTGTTTTTT. This gives the protein CASRAGTTGELFF.

The chain is built from TRBV12-3 or TRBV12-4 and TRBJ1-1; 10 bases line up with TRBD1. This CDR3 has 17 residues. Germline trimming cut 7 bases from V and 2 bases from J; bases unmatched to any gene: 13. DNA for the CDR3: TGTGCCAGCAACCTGGGACAGGGGAGACTAGGAAACACTGAAGCTTTCTTT. This gives the protein CASNLGQGRLGNTEAFF.

V gene TRBV4-3 combines with J gene TRBJ2-3; possible D gene TRBD1, 5 bases. V was shortened by 0 bases and J by 8 bases, with 9 bases between the two germline ends. The CDR3 extends over 13 amino acids. Germline V gene sequence: CDR1 LGHNA, CDR2 YSLEER. CDR3: CASSQDQGATQYF. CDR3 in DNA: TGCGCCAGCAGCCAAGATCAGGGTGCTACGCAGTATTTT.

This clonotype was recorded once. The chain has TRBV12-3 or TRBV12-4 and TRBJ2-6; D not resolved. Trimming shortened V by 1 base and J by 0 bases, and 10 bases separated the two germline ends. CDR3 length: 17 amino acids. The CDR3 sequence: CASSLGPALSGANVLTF. CDR3 sequence (DNA): TGTGCCAGCAGTTTAGGGCCAGCGCTCTCTGGGGCCAACGTCCTGACTTTC.

V gene TRBV20-1 combines with J gene TRBJ2-1, with 8 bases that match TRBD2. CDR1 is DFQATT and CDR2 is SNEGSKA in the germline V gene (reference sequence). CDR3 length: 14 amino acids. V dropped 2 bases and J dropped 7; count of bases not matched to a gene: 7. The CDR3 region is CSARSGGLSNEQFF. CDR3 coding DNA: TGCAGTGCTAGATCGGGAGGGCTTAGTAATGAGCAGTTCTTC.

The chain joins TRBV21-1 to TRBJ2-6; TRBD1, the table's D call, lacks a check against the DNA. TRBV21-1 is deemed a pseudogene. The CDR3 runs to 19 residues. In DNA form, the CDR3 reads TGTGCCAGCAGCAAACGAGCAGGGAGCCCTGTGTCTGGGGCCAACGTCCTGACTTTC. It encodes CASSKRAGSPVSGANVLTF.

The sample holds a few counts of this clonotype. This chain joins TRBV18 and TRBJ1-2; TRBD1 might be the D (5 bases). The CDR3 spans 15 residues. Germline loops: CDR1 KGHSH, CDR2 LQKENI. V was shortened by 2 bases and J by 3 bases, with 13 bases between the two germline ends. The CDR3 is CASSPSVVGDYGYTF. Written as DNA, the CDR3 is TGTGCCAGCTCACCATCAGTGGTAGGGGACTATGGCTACACCTTC.

Concerning this clonotype: Just one base apart from a much larger clone, this may be a read error. The chain combines TRBV4-2 with TRBJ2-1; 7 bases agree with TRBD1. The CDR3 runs 16 residues. CDR1 is LGHNA and CDR2 is YNFKEQ in the germline V gene. CDR3 bases: TGTGCCAGCAGCCAAGAGGGGACAGACTCCTACAGTGAGCAGTTCTTC. It is translated as CASSQEGTDSYSEQFF.